A single sample gave rise to the 28 T cell receptor beta chains below, sequenced in a study of blood T cell repertoires in COVID-19. The repertoire was sequenced with immunoSEQ multiplex PCR; TCRdb's copy has only in-frame clones and lacks some. The sample lists about 330,000 clones; about 92% were seen once. Sequencing input: PBMCs or T cells enriched from blood (not recorded which). These TCRs come from a woman under 40 who had recovered from COVID-19.

Concerning this clone itself: Other nucleotide sequences in the sample specify the same CDR3. V is TRBV28 and J is TRBJ1-5; D gene unclear. Germline V gene sequence: CDR1 MDHEN, CDR2 SYDVKM. The germline V and J ends were trimmed by 4 bases and 3 bases, with 7 bases remaining between them. The CDR3 consists of 13 residues. The CDR3 protein is CASSSGYNQPQHF. The CDR3 nucleotides are TGTGCCAGCAGTTCCGGGTACAATCAGCCCCAGCATTTT.

The DNA of the CDR3 is TGTGCCAGCAGACAGGCAGGACACCGCACAGATACGCAGTATTTT. Protein sequence: CASRQAGHRTDTQYF. The rearrangement links TRBV27 to TRBJ2-3; weak D call: TRBD1 (5 bases). CDR1 is MNHEY, CDR2 SMNVEV, per germline (reference sequence). The CDR3 consists of 15 residues. Trimming removed 6 bases from V and 1 base from J, with 14 bases in between.

The chain joins TRBV28 to TRBJ1-5; 9 positions match TRBD1. The CDR3 loop spans 19 amino acids. Germline V lookup: CDR1 MDHEN, CDR2 SYDVKM. V was clipped by 5 bases and J by 3 bases; unmatched bases: 17. The CDR3, as DNA: TGTGCCAGCAGTCCGTACATTACAGGGGGCCGAGGGGCCAATCAGCCCCAGCATTTT. It yields the protein CASSPYITGGRGANQPQHF.

The rearrangement joins TRBV29-1 to TRBJ2-3; TRBD2 matches at 11 bases. After removal of 1 base from V and 0 bases from J, the junction contained 3 bases not matched to a gene. The V gene's germline CDR1 is SQVTM and CDR2 ANQGSEA. The CDR3 contains 16 residues. CDR3 bases: TGCAGCGTTGAAGGGGGACTAGCGGCCAGCACAGATACGCAGTATTTT. This codes for CSVEGGLAASTDTQYF.

The chain recombines TRBV18 with TRBJ1-5; perhaps TRBD1 as D (6 bases). The V gene lost 3 bases and the J gene lost 4 bases, with 16 bases spanning the gap. CDR1 and CDR2 (germline): KGHSH, LQKENI. This CDR3 is 16 amino acids long. DNA of the CDR3: TGTGCCAGCTCACCGAAGGGGGTAGTGGGAAATCAGCCCCAGCATTTT. Translating it yields CASSPKGVVGNQPQHF.

The V gene is TRBV25-1, the J gene TRBJ2-5, with 8 positions matching TRBD2. Germline assignment: CDR1 MGHDK and CDR2 SYGVNS. This CDR3 spans 14 amino acids. The V gene end was trimmed by 3 bases and the J gene end by 5 bases; junction bases not matched to a gene: 5. CDR3 in amino acids: CASSDPGGRETQYF. The CDR3 bases are TGTGCCAGCAGTGATCCGGGGGGGCGGGAGACCCAGTACTTC.

The chain carries TRBV10-3 and TRBJ2-2; 13 bases agree with TRBD2. V shed 5 bases, J shed 6 bases, and the junction held 9 bases outside the gene matches. In germline, CDR1 is ENHRY, CDR2 SYGVKD. The CDR3 has 17 residues. The CDR3 sequence: CAISRGLAGRYAGELFF. Written as DNA, the CDR3 is TGTGCCATCAGTAGGGGACTAGCGGGGCGGTACGCCGGGGAGCTGTTTTTT.

In this sample, this clone turned up once. The chain uses TRBV13 and TRBJ1-2, with D uncertain. The CDR3 is made up of 13 amino acids. V shed 2 bases and J shed 8 bases, with 12 bases lying between them. CDR1 and CDR2 from the germline V gene are PRHDT and FYEKMQ (reference sequence). Written as DNA, the CDR3 is TGTGCCAGCAGCTTAATGGCCTCCAAGGGCTACACCTTC. Protein product: CASSLMASKGYTF.

The chain is built from TRBV6-2 or TRBV6-3 and TRBJ2-1, with D possibly matching TRBD2 (6 bases). This CDR3 has 16 amino acids. Germline loops: CDR1 MNHEY, CDR2 SVGEGT. V gave up 5 bases and J gave up 9 bases, with 23 bases separating them. The CDR3 region is CASSRRLVLFQIEQFF. The CDR3 DNA is TGTGCCAGCAGTCGCCGACTAGTCCTGTTCCAGATTGAGCAGTTCTTC.

This chain connects TRBV28 to TRBJ2-3; 10 bases are a match to TRBD2. Looked up from germline, CDR1 is MDHEN and CDR2 is SYDVKM. Trimming cost V 11 bases and J 2 bases; bases outside gene matches: 19. This CDR3 is 18 amino acids long. The CDR3 DNA sequence: TGTGCCTCCCACCCGGGGGGGTTAGCGGGGGGATACACAGATACGCAGTATTTT. This gives the protein CASHPGGLAGGYTDTQYF.

V gene TRBV28 combines with J gene TRBJ1-5, with D unclear. Germline V gene lookup returns CDR1 MDHEN and CDR2 SYDVKM. Trimming took 7 bases from V and 2 from J, leaving 12 bases between them. The CDR3 has 14 residues. This chain's CDR3 is CASTSGQGNQPQHF. CDR3 nucleotide sequence: TGTGCCAGCACCAGTGGGCAGGGCAATCAGCCCCAGCATTTT.

CDR3 nucleotides: TGTGCCAGTACCCCTGGGACATACCCAGGTAGAACTGAAGCTTTCTTT. This encodes CASTPGTYPGRTEAFF. The chain links TRBV19 to TRBJ1-1, with D possibly matching TRBD1 (6 bases). CDR1 and CDR2 (germline): LNHDA, SQIVND (reference sequence). Trimming pared 7 bases from V and 5 bases from J, leaving 23 bases between. This CDR3 spans 16 amino acids.

This clone is a singleton in its sample. This chain links TRBV5-1 with TRBJ1-2, with D tentatively TRBD1 (5 bases). Germline V gene data show CDR1 as SGHRS and CDR2 as YFSETQ. This CDR3 has 15 amino acids. V was cut by 0 bases and J by 0 bases, with 9 bases left in between. The CDR3 region has the DNA TGCGCCAGCAGCTTGGTAGGGGAAGCTAACTATGGCTACACCTTC. Protein: CASSLVGEANYGYTF.

With respect to this clone: At one end, the junction sequence differs from germline, possibly due to a read error. V is TRBV29-1 and J is TRBJ2-1, with 9 bases identical to TRBD1. The CDR3 contains 13 residues. The germline V gene encodes CDR1 SQVTM and CDR2 ANQGSEA. This CDR3 is CSATSGQGRISLF. CDR3 DNA sequence: TGCAGCGCTACCTCCGGACAGGGGCGTATTTCGCTCTTC.

This chain connects TRBV6-5 to TRBJ1-6; D perhaps matches TRBD1 (5 bases). Germline values: CDR1 MNHEY, CDR2 SVGAGI. This CDR3 region has 13 residues. The V gene lost 9 bases and the J gene lost 7 bases, with 13 bases spanning the gap. CDR3 protein: CASLQVGNSPLHF. As DNA, the CDR3 is TGTGCCAGTTTACAGGTGGGGAATTCACCCCTCCACTTT.

The V call is TRBV2, the J call TRBJ2-1, with D perhaps matching TRBD1 (6 bases). V dropped 7 bases and J dropped 9 bases, with 16 bases sitting between them. This CDR3 region has 13 residues. The V gene's germline CDR1 is SNHLY and CDR2 FYNNEI. The CDR3 DNA reads TGTGCCAGCAAGTACGGGTCACAGGGTGAGCAGTTCTTC. This sequence encodes CASKYGSQGEQFF.

The chain has TRBV28 and TRBJ2-7; TRBD1 matches at 8 bases. This CDR3 comprises 13 residues. Losses at the gene ends were 1 base for V and 6 bases for J; bases not matched to a gene: 2. Germline V gives CDR1 MDHEN, CDR2 SYDVKM. The CDR3 DNA follows: TGTGCCAGCAGTTTATTGCAGGGGGCCGAGCAGTACTTC. Translating gives CASSLLQGAEQYF.

This clone was observed a single time. V is TRBV6-2 or TRBV6-3 and J is TRBJ1-2; D not certain. The ends were cut back, 2 bases at V and 3 bases at J, with 16 bases in the middle. This CDR3 comprises 16 residues. Germline CDR1 is MNHEY and CDR2 is SVGEGT. The CDR3 reads CASSYGFEGAHYGYTF. DNA of the CDR3: TGTGCCAGCAGTTACGGTTTTGAAGGAGCGCACTATGGCTACACCTTC.

The chain couples TRBV11-2 to TRBJ1-1, with D unresolved. CDR1 and CDR2 (germline): SGHAT, FQNNGV. Trimming left V 5 bases short and J 7 bases short, with 8 bases between. This CDR3 region has 11 residues. CDR3: CASSETYEAFF. CDR3 DNA sequence: TGTGCCAGCAGCGAAACCTATGAAGCTTTCTTT.

The genes are TRBV12-5 and TRBJ2-1, with TRBD2 identical over 7 bases. The CDR3 is 19 amino acids. CDR1 is LGHNT and CDR2 is FRNRAP in the germline V gene. J lost 5 bases, V lost 2 bases, and 18 bases had no gene match. CDR3 residues: CASGLTPSGGLSVDNEQFF. DNA of the CDR3: TGTGCTAGTGGTTTGACTCCCTCGGGGGGATTGAGTGTAGACAATGAGCAGTTCTTC. Combining the CDR3 with reference TRBV12-5 and TRBJ2-1 gives the whole variable domain DARVTQTPRHKVTEMGQEVTMRCQPILGHNTVFWYRQTMMQGLELLAYFRNRAPLDDSGMPKDRFSAEMPDATLATLKIQPSEPRDSAVYFCASGLTPSGGLSVDNEQFFGPGTRLTVL.

V gene TRBV3-1 (or the pseudogene TRBV3-2) combines with J gene TRBJ2-7; D not resolved. V lost 7 bases and J 7 bases, leaving 11 bases between the germline ends. The germline gives CDR1 LGHDT, CDR2 YNNKEL (reference sequence). The CDR3 contains 11 residues. The CDR3 sequence is CASTQSGEQYF. As DNA, the CDR3 is TGTGCCAGCACCCAGTCCGGGGAGCAGTACTTC.

As regards this clone: The sample carries other DNA sequences with the same CDR3. The genes are TRBV24-1 and TRBJ2-1; maybe TRBD1 (6 bases). The germline CDR1 and CDR2 sequences are KGHDR and SFDVKD. The CDR3 sequence is 14 residues long. V was shortened by 3 bases and J by 2 bases, with 7 bases between the two germline ends. The CDR3 DNA is TGTGCCACCAGTGATGGGGGCGCCTACAATGAGCAGTTCTTC. Translated, it gives CATSDGGAYNEQFF.

The V and J genes are TRBV24-1 and TRBJ2-7; perhaps TRBD1 as D (6 bases). Germline assignment: CDR1 KGHDR and CDR2 SFDVKD. The V end lost 4 bases, the J end lost 6 bases, and 18 bases lay between the germline ends. This CDR3 has 15 residues. CDR3 nucleotide sequence: TGTGCCACCAGTGACCCGTCGACAGGTTTGGGCGAGCAGTACTTC. Encoded protein: CATSDPSTGLGEQYF.

The rearrangement links TRBV10-3 to TRBJ1-2, with a possible D match to TRBD1 (6 bases). CDR1 and CDR2 from the germline V gene are ENHRY and SYGVKD. The germline V and J ends were trimmed by 1 base and 6 bases, with 12 bases remaining between them. This CDR3 region has 14 residues. The DNA of the CDR3 is TGTGCCATCAGTGAGTTTGAGACAGGAGATGGCTACACCTTC. Amino acids: CAISEFETGDGYTF.

The chain combines TRBV6-5 with TRBJ2-7, with D possibly matching TRBD1 (6 bases). CDR3 length: 13 amino acids. V lost 6 bases and J lost 6, with 15 bases in between. Germline V CDR1 and CDR2: MNHEY, SVGAGI. The CDR3 here is CASRDSDTIEQYF. The CDR3 DNA follows: TGTGCCAGCAGGGACAGTGACACTATCGAGCAGTACTTC.

V is TRBV6-5 and J is TRBJ2-3; weak D call: TRBD1 (5 bases). The germline V and J ends were trimmed by 2 bases and 1 base, with 7 bases remaining between them. The CDR3 is made up of 14 amino acids. Germline V gives CDR1 MNHEY, CDR2 SVGAGI. CDR3 in DNA: TGTGCCAGCAGTTACAGGGGCGGCACAGATACGCAGTATTTT. Translating gives CASSYRGGTDTQYF.

The gene calls are TRBV9 and TRBJ2-3; 7 bases match TRBD1. Trimming at V came to 3 bases and at J to 4 bases, leaving 5 bases not matched to a gene. Germline V CDR1 and CDR2: SGDLS, YYNGEE. The CDR3 covers 14 residues. The CDR3 coding sequence is TGTGCCAGCAGCGCTAAAGGGGGCGCAGATACGCAGTATTTT. As protein: CASSAKGGADTQYF.

The genes are TRBV5-1 and TRBJ2-3; tentatively, D is TRBD2 (5 bases). CDR1 is SGHRS and CDR2 is YFSETQ in the germline V gene. This CDR3 spans 14 amino acids. Trimming removed 4 bases from V and 2 bases from J, with 11 bases in between. The DNA of the CDR3 is TGCGCCAGCAGCCCAGGACTTTCCACAGATACGCAGTATTTT. It translates to CASSPGLSTDTQYF.